These T cell receptor beta chains were read from a single sample in a study of blood T cell repertoires in COVID-19. Sequencing was performed with immunoSEQ multiplex PCR; in TCRdb, only in-frame clones are kept and a portion is missing. The sample carries 130,000 or so clones, more than 80% recorded once. The source material was peripheral blood. These receptors all stem from a man aged 40-49 years with acute or convalescent COVID-19. CDR3s include the opening cysteine and the closing phenylalanine or tryptophan. Part of the rows lack a size; the others show once, few, many or a class for expanded clones.

clone size	V gene	CDR3 protein
-	TRBV4-1	CASSHHKQDSLSGNTIYF
-	TRBV5-4	CASSVPGTATVAF
-	TRBV30	CAWSGGSYNSPLHF
-	TRBV20-1	CSASRTGGTTGELFF
-	TRBV3-1/TRBV3-2	CASSPRASGRNEQFF
-	TRBV27	CASSARFVGEKLFF
-	TRBV6-4	CASREGFTGELFF
-	TRBV19	CASSMNLGDETQYF
-	TRBV7-2	CASTSGGVTGELFF
-	TRBV29-1	CSVEYTDTQYF
-	TRBV19	CASSRQGDTEAFF
many	TRBV11-3	CASSLNRGTEAFF
-	TRBV29-1	CSVEGGGGLFDEQYF
-	TRBV6-5	CASTGGRTYGYTF
-	TRBV19	CASSKGTDSYEQYF
-	TRBV18	CASSPSRTLEGSTDTQYF
once	TRBV11-3	CASSLDGGYTGELFF
-	TRBV6-2/TRBV6-3	CASSYLQGSEKLFF
-	TRBV12-3/TRBV12-4	CASRIQNQPQHF
-	TRBV4-3	CASSSDRDQPQHF
-	TRBV4-1	CASSPFGGDMNTGELFF
-	TRBV19	CASSIGQGARSDSPLHF
-	TRBV30	CAWSKTSGPYEQYF
-	TRBV9	CASSLGGVAYEQYF
once	TRBV5-8	CASSPATGDEKLFF
-	TRBV5-1	CASSLQQGGNYGYTF
-	TRBV10-1	CASSESASYGYTF
-	TRBV5-6	CASSSGQVGGQPQHF
once	TRBV7-8	CASSPGDAQPQHF
-	TRBV25-1	CASPRLVFNEKLFF
-	TRBV2	CASSDGRMETQYF
-	TRBV25-1	CASSDRTGHTNIQYF
-	TRBV5-1	CASSPRTRSYEQYF
once	TRBV19	CASSLLDRLYGYTF
-	TRBV19	CASSIRRQAYNEQFF